This entry lists 8 T cell receptor beta chains sequenced from one sample in a study of tumor-infiltrating lymphocytes in localized non-small cell lung cancer. Assay used: immunoSEQ multiplex PCR; TCRdb lists only in-frame clones, some missing. This repertoire shows some 3,100 clones, 60% to 80% found once; its top ten account for 17%. What was sequenced was uninvolved lung tissue not adjacent to the tumor. The receptors were sampled from a human donor with non-small cell lung cancer.

The J gene is TRBJ1-2, the V gene TRBV19, with D unclear. V dropped 5 bases and J dropped 4 bases, with 8 bases sitting between them. CDR1 is LNHDA and CDR2 is SQIVND in the germline V gene (reference sequence). The CDR3 spans 12 residues. The CDR3 bases are TGTGCCAGTAGTCCCGCGGGCTATGGCTACACCTTC. Translating it yields CASSPAGYGYTF. The full variable domain, its missing parts supplied by reference TRBV19 and TRBJ1-2, is DGGITQSPKYLFRKEGQNVTLSCEQNLNHDAMYWYRQDPGQGLRLIYYSQIVNDFQKGDIAEGYSVSREKKESFPLTVTSAQKNPTAFYLCASSPAGYGYTFGSGTRLTVV.

CDR3 sequence: CASSPGVSHEQFF. The CDR3 region has the DNA TGTGCCAGCAGCCCAGGGGTAAGCCATGAGCAGTTCTTC. The chain recombines TRBV5-6 with TRBJ2-1, with a possible D match to TRBD1 (6 bases). V lost 4 bases and J 8 bases, leaving 13 bases between the germline ends. The CDR3 has 13 residues. CDR1 and CDR2 from the germline V gene are SGHDT and YYEEEE.

This clone has only a few counts. This chain joins TRBV11-2 and TRBJ1-6; D ambiguous. V gave up 1 base and J gave up 0 bases, with 7 bases separating them. The CDR3 loop spans 16 amino acids. The V gene's germline CDR1 is SGHAT and CDR2 FQNNGV. The CDR3 DNA sequence: TGTGCCAGCAGCTTAGGCCGGGACTCCTATAATTCACCCCTCCACTTT. It specifies CASSLGRDSYNSPLHF.

This clone has just a few counts. The chain joins TRBV6-5 to TRBJ1-1, with D hard to call. The V and J ends lost 5 bases and 5 bases respectively, with 12 bases between them. The CDR3 totals 13 residues. Germline CDR1 is MNHEY and CDR2 is SVGAGI. The CDR3 DNA reads TGTGCCAGCAGTCCCAGGACGAATACTGAAGCTTTCTTT. This gives the protein CASSPRTNTEAFF.

This chain links TRBV25-1 with TRBJ1-1; D gene ambiguous. The V end lost 4 bases, the J end lost 4 bases, and 13 bases lay between the germline ends. This CDR3 is 14 amino acids long. Germline CDR1 and CDR2: MGHDK and SYGVNS. CDR3 nucleotide sequence: TGTGCCAGCAGTGGGTTGTGGGTTGGCACTGAAGCTTTCTTT. Translating gives CASSGLWVGTEAFF.

The CDR3 nucleotides are TGTGCTAGTGGTTTGAACCGACAGGGGGGGCACCAAGAGACCCAGTACTTC. It is translated as CASGLNRQGGHQETQYF. The chain links TRBV12-5 to TRBJ2-5, with TRBD1 identical over 9 bases. The trim removed 2 bases at V and 0 bases at J, leaving 7 bases unmatched. Germline assignment: CDR1 LGHNT and CDR2 FRNRAP. The CDR3 consists of 17 residues.

This clone was recorded a few times. This rearrangement joins TRBV30 to TRBJ2-3; D not resolved. Germline-derived CDR1 and CDR2 are GTSNPN and SVGIG (reference sequence). The CDR3 extends over 10 amino acids. Trimming stripped 6 bases from V and 9 bases from J, with 10 bases between. As DNA, the CDR3 is TGTGCCTGCATTCTTAAAACGCAGTATTTT. It yields the protein CACILKTQYF.

The rearrangement joins TRBV27 to TRBJ1-5; possible D gene TRBD1, 5 bases. This CDR3 has 16 residues. Between the trimmed V and J ends, which lost 2 bases and 3 bases, there was a span of 14 bases. The germline V gene has CDR1 MNHEY and CDR2 SMNVEV (reference sequence). In nucleotides, the CDR3 is TGTGCCAGCAGTTTAAAGGGACCGATCTTCAATCAGCCCCAGCATTTT. Residues: CASSLKGPIFNQPQHF.